This T cell receptor (beta chain) was obtained from a study of regulatory T cells in long-lasting Graves disease. Study-wide background: Persistent Graves' disease required over 5 years of antithyroid drugs and positive TSH receptor antibodies. Study-wide findings and caveats: There were preferences for TRBV28, TRBJ1-2 and TRBJ2-5 in persistent disease. TCR diversity was lower in persistent Graves' patients than in newly diagnosed ones.

The CDR3 is 14 residues long. Trimming left V 3 bases short and J 7 bases short, with 13 bases between. Arm-PCR with iRepertoire HTBI primers amplified the CDR3 regions for these TCR beta libraries. TCRdb reprocessed the multiplex PCR reads via MiXCR and lists one record per CDR3 protein. The data hold some 470,000 distinct CDR3 sequences, with 20% to 25% observed a single time. This clonotype appeared a few times. Its antigen is unidentified. Time point denoted: persistent/refractory GD, antithyroid drugs over 5 years with positive TRAb. TCR sequences were obtained from RNA taken from PBMCs. EDTA tubes received approximately 9 milliliters of drawn peripheral blood.

Sequenced material: peripheral blood mononuclear cells (PBMCs), taken when the disease was refractory, from a patient treated with antithyroid drugs. The rearrangement joins TRBV12-3 or TRBV12-4 to TRBJ1-5, with D possibly matching TRBD1 (5 bases). This clonotype was sampled from a female donor with Graves disease. DNA of the CDR3: TGTGCCAGCAGTTTGCAGGGAATAGGGCAGCCCCAGCATTTT. Its protein is CASSLQGIGQPQHF.